The 6 T cell receptor beta chains presented below share a single source sample, sequenced in a study of control samples from healthy donors and cancer patients. The data were produced by immunoSEQ multiplex PCR, yet TCRdb's version contains in-frame clones alone and is incomplete. The sample contains under 70,000 clones, about 85% of which appear only once. The sequenced sample was PBMCs. The receptor set was obtained from a man between 60 and 75 years old with head and neck cancer.

The chain has TRBV11-2 and TRBJ1-1; TRBD1 might be the D (6 bases). V was pared by 5 bases and J by 5 bases, with 12 bases between. In germline, CDR1 is SGHAT, CDR2 FQNNGV. CDR3 length: 13 residues. In DNA form, the CDR3 reads TGTGCCAGCAGCCTACAGGGAGGGACTGAAGCTTTCTTT. Encoded protein: CASSLQGGTEAFF.

This clone appeared a few times. The gene calls are TRBV2 and TRBJ1-5; TRBD1 matches 7 bases. This CDR3 spans 13 amino acids. The J segment lost 4 bases and the V segment lost 6 bases, leaving 3 bases of the junction unmatched. Germline lookup yields CDR1 SNHLY and CDR2 FYNNEI. CDR3 coding DNA: TGTGCCAGCAGCCCAGGGGGGAATCAGCCCCAGCATTTT. It translates to CASSPGGNQPQHF.

The chain employs TRBV9 and TRBJ2-7; TRBD1 agrees at 8 bases. V gave up 0 bases and J gave up 4 bases; unmatched junction bases: 6. CDR1 SGDLS and CDR2 YYNGEE come from the germline V gene. The CDR3 consists of 15 residues. CDR3 protein: CASSVVAGGGYEQYF. The CDR3, as DNA: TGTGCCAGCAGCGTAGTGGCAGGGGGCGGTTACGAGCAGTACTTC.

This clone has more than one count but fewer than ten. The chain links TRBV2 to TRBJ2-7, with D possibly TRBD2 on 5 matching bases. Trimming cost V 0 bases and J 1 base, with 7 bases left between them. Germline CDR1 and CDR2: SNHLY and FYNNEI. The CDR3 spans 14 residues. Here the CDR3 reads CASSEARVSYEQYF. Written as DNA, the CDR3 is TGTGCCAGCAGTGAAGCGAGGGTTTCCTACGAGCAGTACTTC.

The rearrangement uses TRBV15 and TRBJ1-6; D gene uncertain. From germline, CDR1 is LNHNV and CDR2 YYDKDF (reference sequence). Trimming stripped 5 bases from V and 10 bases from J, with 12 bases between. There are 13 residues in the CDR3. This chain's CDR3 is CATSGLWGSPLHF. The DNA of the CDR3 is TGTGCCACCAGCGGCCTCTGGGGATCACCCCTCCACTTT.

The chain employs TRBV18 and TRBJ2-5; 10 positions match TRBD1. Germline-derived CDR1 and CDR2 are KGHSH and LQKENI. Unmatched junction bases numbered 9, after V lost 3 bases and J lost 2 bases. This CDR3 contains 17 residues. CDR3 coding DNA: TGTGCCAGCTCACCGGATCCCTGGACAGGGGGGCAAGAGACCCAGTACTTC. Translation: CASSPDPWTGGQETQYF.